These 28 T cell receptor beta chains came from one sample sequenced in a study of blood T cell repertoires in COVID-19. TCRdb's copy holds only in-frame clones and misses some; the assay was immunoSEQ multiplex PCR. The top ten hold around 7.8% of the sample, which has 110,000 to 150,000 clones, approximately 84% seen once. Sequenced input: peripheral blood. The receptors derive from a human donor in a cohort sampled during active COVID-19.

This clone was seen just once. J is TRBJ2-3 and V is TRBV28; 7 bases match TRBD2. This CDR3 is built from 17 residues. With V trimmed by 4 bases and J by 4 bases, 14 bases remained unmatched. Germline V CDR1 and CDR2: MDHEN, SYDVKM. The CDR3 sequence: CASSYPRGGVGADTQYF. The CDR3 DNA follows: TGTGCCAGCAGTTACCCCCGTGGGGGGGTGGGGGCAGATACGCAGTATTTT.

CDR3 DNA: TGTGCCAGTACCCCGCGGCGGGCAGCCACAGATACGCAGTATTTT. Translation gives CASTPRRAATDTQYF. The gene calls are TRBV19 and TRBJ2-3; tentatively, D is TRBD2 (5 bases). The CDR3 loop spans 15 amino acids. Germline loops: CDR1 LNHDA, CDR2 SQIVND (reference sequence). V lost 7 bases, J lost 2 bases, and 16 bases lay in between.

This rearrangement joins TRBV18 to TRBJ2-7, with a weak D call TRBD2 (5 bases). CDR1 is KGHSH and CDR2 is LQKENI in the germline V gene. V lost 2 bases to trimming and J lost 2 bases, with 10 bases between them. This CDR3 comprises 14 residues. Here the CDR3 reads CASSPGSDPYEQYF. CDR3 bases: TGTGCCAGCTCACCAGGTAGCGACCCCTACGAGCAGTACTTC.

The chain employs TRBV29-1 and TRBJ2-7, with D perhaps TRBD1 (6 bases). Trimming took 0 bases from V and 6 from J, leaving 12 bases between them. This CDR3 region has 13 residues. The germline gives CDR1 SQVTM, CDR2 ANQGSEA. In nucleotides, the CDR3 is TGCAGCGTTGAAGAGACTACAGGGACCGAGCAGTACTTC. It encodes CSVEETTGTEQYF.

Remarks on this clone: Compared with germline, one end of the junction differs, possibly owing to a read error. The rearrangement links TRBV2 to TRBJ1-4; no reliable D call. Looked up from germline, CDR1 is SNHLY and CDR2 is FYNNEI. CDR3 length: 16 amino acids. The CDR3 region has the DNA TGTGCCAGCAGTGCGGTGGGGAGGGCAACAAATGAAAAACTGTTTTTT. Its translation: CASSAVGRATNEKLFF.

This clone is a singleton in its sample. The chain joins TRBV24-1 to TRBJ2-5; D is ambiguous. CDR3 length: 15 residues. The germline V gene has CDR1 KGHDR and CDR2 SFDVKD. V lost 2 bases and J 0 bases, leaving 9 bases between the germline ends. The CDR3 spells CATSDSADNQETQYF. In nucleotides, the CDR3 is TGTGCCACCAGTGATTCGGCAGACAACCAAGAGACCCAGTACTTC.

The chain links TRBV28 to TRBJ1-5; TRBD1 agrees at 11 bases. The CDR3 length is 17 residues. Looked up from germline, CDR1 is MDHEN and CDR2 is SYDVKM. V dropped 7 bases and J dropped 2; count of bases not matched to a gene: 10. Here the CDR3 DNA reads TGTGCCAGCATCGGACAGGGGGCGATCGGCGGCAATCAGCCCCAGCATTTT. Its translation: CASIGQGAIGGNQPQHF. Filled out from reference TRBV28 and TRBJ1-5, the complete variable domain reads DVKVTQSSRYLVKRTGEKVFLECVQDMDHENMFWYRQDPGLGLRLIYFSYDVKMKEKGDIPEGYSVSREKKERFSLILESASTNQTSMYLCASIGQGAIGGNQPQHFGDGTRLSIL.

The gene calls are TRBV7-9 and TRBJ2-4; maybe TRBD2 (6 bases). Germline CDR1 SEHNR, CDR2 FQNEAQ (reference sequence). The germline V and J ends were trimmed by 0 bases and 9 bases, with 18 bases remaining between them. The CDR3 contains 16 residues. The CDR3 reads CASSLALGSHGSIQYF. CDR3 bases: TGTGCCAGCAGCTTAGCGTTAGGATCCCACGGGAGCATTCAGTACTTC.

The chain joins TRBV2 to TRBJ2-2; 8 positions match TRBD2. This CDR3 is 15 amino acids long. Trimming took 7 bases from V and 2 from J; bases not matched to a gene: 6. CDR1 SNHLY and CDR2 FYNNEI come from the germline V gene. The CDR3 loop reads CASTRGGFNTGELFF. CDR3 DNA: TGTGCCAGCACCCGGGGGGGCTTTAACACCGGGGAGCTGTTTTTT. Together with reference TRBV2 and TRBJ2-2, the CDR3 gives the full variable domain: EPEVTQTPSHQVTQMGQEVILRCVPISNHLYFYWYRQILGQKVEFLVSFYNNEISEKSEIFDDQFSVERPDGSNFTLKIRSTKLEDSAMYFCASTRGGFNTGELFFGEGSRLTVL.

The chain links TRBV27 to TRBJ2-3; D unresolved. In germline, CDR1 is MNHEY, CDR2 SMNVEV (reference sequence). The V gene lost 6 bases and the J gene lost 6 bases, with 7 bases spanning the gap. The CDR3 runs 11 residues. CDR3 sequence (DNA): TGTGCCAGCAGACTCCGGGATACGCAGTATTTT. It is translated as CASRLRDTQYF.

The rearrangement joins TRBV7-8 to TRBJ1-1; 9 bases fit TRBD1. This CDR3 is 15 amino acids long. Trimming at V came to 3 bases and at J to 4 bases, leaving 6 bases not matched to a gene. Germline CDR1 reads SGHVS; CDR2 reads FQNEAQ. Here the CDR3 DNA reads TGTGCCAGCAGCTTTACCGGGACAGGGTCCACTGAAGCTTTCTTT. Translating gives CASSFTGTGSTEAFF.

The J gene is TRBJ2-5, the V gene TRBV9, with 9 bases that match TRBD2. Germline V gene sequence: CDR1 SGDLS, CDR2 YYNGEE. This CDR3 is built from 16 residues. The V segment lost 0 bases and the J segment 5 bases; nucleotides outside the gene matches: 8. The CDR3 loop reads CASSVEVLAGPETQYF. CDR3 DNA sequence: TGTGCCAGCAGCGTAGAGGTACTAGCGGGCCCCGAGACCCAGTACTTC. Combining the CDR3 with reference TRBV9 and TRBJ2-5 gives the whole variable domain DSGVTQTPKHLITATGQRVTLRCSPRSGDLSVYWYQQSLDQGLQFLIQYYNGEERAKGNILERFSAQQFPDLHSELNLSSLELGDSALYFCASSVEVLAGPETQYFGPGTRLLVL.

CDR3 sequence (DNA): TGTGCCAGCAGCTTCCGGGGCACAGATACGCAGTATTTT. It encodes CASSFRGTDTQYF. V usage is TRBV5-8 and J usage is TRBJ2-3; D unclear. The V end was cut by 2 bases, the J end by 1 base, with 5 bases between. The CDR3 has 13 amino acids. Germline CDR1 and CDR2: SGHTS and YDEGEE.

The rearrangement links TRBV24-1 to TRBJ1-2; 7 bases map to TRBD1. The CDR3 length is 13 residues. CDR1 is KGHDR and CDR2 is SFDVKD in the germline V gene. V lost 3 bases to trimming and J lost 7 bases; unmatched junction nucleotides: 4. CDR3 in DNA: TGTGCCACCAGTGATGACAGGGATGGTGGCTACACCTTC. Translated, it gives CATSDDRDGGYTF.

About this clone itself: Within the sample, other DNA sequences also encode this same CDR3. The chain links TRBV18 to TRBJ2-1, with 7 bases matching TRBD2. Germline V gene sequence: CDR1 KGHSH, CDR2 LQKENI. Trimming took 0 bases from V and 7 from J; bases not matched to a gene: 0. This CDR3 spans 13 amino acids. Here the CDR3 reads CASSPPGGNEQFF. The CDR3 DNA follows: TGTGCCAGCTCACCACCGGGGGGGAATGAGCAGTTCTTC.

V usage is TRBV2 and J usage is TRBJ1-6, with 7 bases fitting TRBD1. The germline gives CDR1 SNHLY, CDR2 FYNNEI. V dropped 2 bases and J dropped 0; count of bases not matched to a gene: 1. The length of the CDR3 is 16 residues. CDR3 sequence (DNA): TGTGCCAGCAGTGAACAGGGGGGCTCCTATAATTCACCCCTCCACTTT. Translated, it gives CASSEQGGSYNSPLHF.

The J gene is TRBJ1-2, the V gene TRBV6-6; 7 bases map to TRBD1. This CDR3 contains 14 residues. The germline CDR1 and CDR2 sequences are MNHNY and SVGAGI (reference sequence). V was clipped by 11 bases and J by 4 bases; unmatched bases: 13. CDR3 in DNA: TGTGCCGCCTCAGTCGGAGGGGGCATCTATGGCTACACCTTC. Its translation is CAASVGGGIYGYTF.

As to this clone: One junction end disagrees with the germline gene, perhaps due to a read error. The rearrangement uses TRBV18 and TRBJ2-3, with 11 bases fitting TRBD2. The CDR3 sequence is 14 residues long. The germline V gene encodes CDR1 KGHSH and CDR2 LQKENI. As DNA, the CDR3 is TGTGCCAGTTCACCTAGCGGGGGGTCAGCTACGCAGTATTTT. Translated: CASSPSGGSATQYF.

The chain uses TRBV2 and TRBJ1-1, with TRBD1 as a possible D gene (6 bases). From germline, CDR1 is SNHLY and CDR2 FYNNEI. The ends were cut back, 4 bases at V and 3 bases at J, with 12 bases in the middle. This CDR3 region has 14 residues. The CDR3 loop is CASSVRQVDTEAFF. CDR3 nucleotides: TGTGCCAGCAGTGTAAGACAGGTTGACACTGAAGCTTTCTTT.

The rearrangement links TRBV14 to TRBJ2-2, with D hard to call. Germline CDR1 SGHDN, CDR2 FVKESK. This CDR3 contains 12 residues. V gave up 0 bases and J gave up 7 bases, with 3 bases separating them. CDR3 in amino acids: CASSQEHGELFF. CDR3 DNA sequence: TGTGCCAGCAGCCAAGAACACGGGGAGCTGTTTTTT.

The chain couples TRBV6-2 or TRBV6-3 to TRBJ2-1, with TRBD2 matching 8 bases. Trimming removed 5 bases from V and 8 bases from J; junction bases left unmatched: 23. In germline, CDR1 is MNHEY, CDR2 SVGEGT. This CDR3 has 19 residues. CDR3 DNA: TGTGCCAGCAGTCAGTATAAGAGGATGAGCGGGGGCCCCGTGGATGAGCAGTTCTTC. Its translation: CASSQYKRMSGGPVDEQFF.

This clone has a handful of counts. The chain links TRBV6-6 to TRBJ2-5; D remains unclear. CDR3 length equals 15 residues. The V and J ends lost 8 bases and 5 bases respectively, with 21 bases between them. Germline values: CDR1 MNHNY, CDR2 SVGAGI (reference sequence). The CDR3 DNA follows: TGTGCCAGCGGAAGGAAAATCGTCTCAGGCGAGACCCAGTACTTC. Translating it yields CASGRKIVSGETQYF.

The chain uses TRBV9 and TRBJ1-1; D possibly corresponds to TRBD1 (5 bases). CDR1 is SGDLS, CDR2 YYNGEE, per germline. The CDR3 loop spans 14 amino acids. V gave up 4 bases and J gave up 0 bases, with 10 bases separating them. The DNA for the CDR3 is TGTGCCAGCAGCCCGGGACTGCTGAACACTGAAGCTTTCTTT. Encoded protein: CASSPGLLNTEAFF.

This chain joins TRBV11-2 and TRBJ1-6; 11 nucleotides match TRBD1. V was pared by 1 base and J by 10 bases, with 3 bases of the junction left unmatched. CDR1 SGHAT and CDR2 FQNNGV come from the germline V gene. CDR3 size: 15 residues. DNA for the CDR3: TGTGCCAGCAGCTTAGGGACAGGGGGCTTCTCACCCCTCCACTTT. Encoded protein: CASSLGTGGFSPLHF.

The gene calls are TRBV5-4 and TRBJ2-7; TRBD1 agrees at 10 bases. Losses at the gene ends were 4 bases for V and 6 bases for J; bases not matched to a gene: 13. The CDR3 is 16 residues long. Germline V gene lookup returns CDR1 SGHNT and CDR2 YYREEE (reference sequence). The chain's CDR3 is CASSAGTGAWAGEQYF. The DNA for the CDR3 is TGTGCCAGCAGCGCCGGGACAGGGGCCTGGGCGGGCGAGCAGTACTTC.

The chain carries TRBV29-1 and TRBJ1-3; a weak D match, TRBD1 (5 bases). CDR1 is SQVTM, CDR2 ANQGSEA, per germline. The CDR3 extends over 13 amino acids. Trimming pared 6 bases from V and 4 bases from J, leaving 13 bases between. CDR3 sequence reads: CSVAGEIGNTIYF. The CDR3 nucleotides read TGCAGCGTAGCGGGGGAAATCGGAAACACCATATATTTT.

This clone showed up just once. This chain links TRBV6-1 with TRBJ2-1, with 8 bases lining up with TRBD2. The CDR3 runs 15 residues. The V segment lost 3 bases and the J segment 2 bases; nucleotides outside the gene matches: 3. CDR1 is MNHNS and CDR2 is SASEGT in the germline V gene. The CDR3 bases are TGTGCCAGCAGTGATAGCGGGGCCCCCTACAATGAGCAGTTCTTC. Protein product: CASSDSGAPYNEQFF.

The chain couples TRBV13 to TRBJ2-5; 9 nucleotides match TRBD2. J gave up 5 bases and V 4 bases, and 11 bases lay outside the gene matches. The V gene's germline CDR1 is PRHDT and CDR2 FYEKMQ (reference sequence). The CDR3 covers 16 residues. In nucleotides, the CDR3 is TGTGCCAGCAGCTCCCTGATGCTAGCGGGGTTGGAGACCCAGTACTTC. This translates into CASSSLMLAGLETQYF.